The rows below give T cell receptor beta chains drawn from one sample of a study of patients and donors after allogeneic stem cell transplantation. TCRdb re-called the RT-PCR reads through MiXCR, storing one row per CDR3 protein. This table holds approximately 150,000 distinct CDR3 sequences, around 30% found once. The sequenced sample was blood, either unsorted or a sorted T cell fraction (not recorded which). The receptors stem from a human donor who was either an allogeneic HSCT recipient or a stem cell or donor lymphocyte infusion donor (not recorded which). It is not recorded whose cells these are; they may come from a transplant donor. Each CDR3 is given with its conserved first and last residue. Each record gives: D gene, clone size, V gene, J gene, CDR3 protein, CDR3 DNA. A D gene is named only where the DNA matches it firmly. A clone size is listed for some rows: how often the clone was seen (once, few, many), or a class if it is expanded.

D: -
size: -
V: TRBV4-3
J: TRBJ1-2
CDR3: CASSQDHDTLTYGYTF
DNA: TGCGCCAGCAGCCAAGATCACGACACACTTACCTATGGCTACACCTTC

D: TRBD2
size: few
V: TRBV4-2
J: TRBJ2-7
CDR3: CASSGRLAGAYEQYF
DNA: TGTGCCAGCAGCGGCCGACTAGCGGGAGCCTACGAGCAGTACTTC

D: -
size: few
V: TRBV6-1
J: TRBJ2-7
CDR3: CATFWVEQYF
DNA: TGTGCCACCTTCTGGGTCGAGCAGTACTTC

D: TRBD1
size: -
V: TRBV4-3
J: TRBJ2-1
CDR3: CASSRTGTGGYNEQFF
DNA: TGCGCCAGCAGCCGGACCGGGACAGGGGGCTACAATGAGCAGTTCTTC

D: -
size: -
V: TRBV6-2/TRBV6-3
J: TRBJ1-1
CDR3: CASSYWWQGTEAFF
DNA: TGTGCCAGCAGTTACTGGTGGCAGGGGACTGAAGCTTTCTTT

D: -
size: few
V: TRBV5-1
J: TRBJ2-7
CDR3: CASSPAERRISYEQYF
DNA: TGCGCCAGCAGCCCGGCCGAGAGACGGATATCCTACGAGCAGTACTTC

D: -
size: few
V: TRBV20-1
J: TRBJ1-5
CDR3: CSAGRGGGHQPQHF
DNA: TGCAGTGCCGGCAGGGGAGGGGGGCATCAGCCCCAGCATTTT

D: TRBD2
size: few
V: TRBV29-1
J: TRBJ2-1
CDR3: CSVEGDYHYNEQFF
DNA: TGCAGCGTTGAGGGGGACTACCATTACAATGAGCAGTTCTTC

D: -
size: many
V: TRBV6-6
J: TRBJ1-1
CDR3: CATGPLAPLRAFF
DNA: TGTGCAACGGGACCACTCGCGCCCTTGCGAGCTTTCTTT

D: -
size: few
V: TRBV4-3
J: TRBJ2-1
CDR3: CASSPVGLNEQFF
DNA: TGCGCCAGCAGCCCCGTAGGGCTCAATGAGCAGTTCTTC

D: TRBD2
size: few
V: TRBV5-1
J: TRBJ2-7
CDR3: CASSLGSAGGYEQYF
DNA: TGCGCCAGCAGCTTGGGTTCAGCGGGGGGCTACGAGCAGTACTTC

D: -
size: -
V: TRBV5-5
J: TRBJ2-1
CDR3: CASSKFIAEGRYNEQFF
DNA: TGTGCCAGCAGCAAATTTATCGCGGAGGGCCGGTACAATGAGCAGTTCTTC

D: TRBD1
size: few
V: TRBV7-2
J: TRBJ1-5
CDR3: CASSFQGQGLQPQHF
DNA: TGTGCCAGCAGCTTCCAGGGACAGGGCTTGCAGCCCCAGCATTTT

D: -
size: -
V: TRBV28
J: TRBJ2-7
CDR3: CASSLGDFRSYEQYF
DNA: TGTGCCAGCAGTTTGGGGGACTTTCGCTCCTACGAGCAGTACTTC

D: -
size: -
V: TRBV7-2
J: TRBJ1-4
CDR3: CASSLALGWGTNEKLFF
DNA: TGTGCCAGCAGCTTAGCGCTAGGGTGGGGAACTAATGAAAAACTGTTTTTT

D: -
size: -
V: TRBV6-2/TRBV6-3
J: TRBJ1-1
CDR3: CASRRDLFMNTEAFF
DNA: TGTGCCAGCAGACGGGACCTATTCATGAACACTGAAGCTTTCTTT